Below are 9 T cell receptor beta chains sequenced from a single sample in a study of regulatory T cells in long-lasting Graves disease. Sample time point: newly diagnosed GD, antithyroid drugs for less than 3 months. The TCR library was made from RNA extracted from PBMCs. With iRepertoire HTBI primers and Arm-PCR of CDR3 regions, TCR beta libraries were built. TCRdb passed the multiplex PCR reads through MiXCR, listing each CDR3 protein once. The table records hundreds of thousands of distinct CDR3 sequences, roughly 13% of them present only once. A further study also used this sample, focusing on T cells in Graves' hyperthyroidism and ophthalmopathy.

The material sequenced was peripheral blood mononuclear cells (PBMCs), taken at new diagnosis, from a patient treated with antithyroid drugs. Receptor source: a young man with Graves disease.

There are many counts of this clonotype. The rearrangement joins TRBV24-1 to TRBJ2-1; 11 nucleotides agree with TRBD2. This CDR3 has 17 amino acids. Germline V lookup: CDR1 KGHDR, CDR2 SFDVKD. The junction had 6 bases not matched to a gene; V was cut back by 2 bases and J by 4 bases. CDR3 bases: TGTGCCACCAGTGATTCCCTAGCGGGAGGTTTTTACAATGAGCAGTTCTTC. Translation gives CATSDSLAGGFYNEQFF.

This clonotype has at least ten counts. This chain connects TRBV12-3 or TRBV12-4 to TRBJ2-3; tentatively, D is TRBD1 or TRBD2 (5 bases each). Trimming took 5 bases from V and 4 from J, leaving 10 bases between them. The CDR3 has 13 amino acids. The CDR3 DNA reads TGTGCCAGCAGTCTCCGAGGGGCAGATACGCAGTATTTT. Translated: CASSLRGADTQYF.

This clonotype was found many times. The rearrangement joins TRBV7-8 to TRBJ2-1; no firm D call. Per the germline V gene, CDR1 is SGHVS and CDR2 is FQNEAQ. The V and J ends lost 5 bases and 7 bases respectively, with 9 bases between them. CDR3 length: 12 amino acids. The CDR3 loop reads CASSPTWNEQFF. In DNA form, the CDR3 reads TGTGCCAGCAGCCCTACGTGGAATGAGCAGTTCTTC.

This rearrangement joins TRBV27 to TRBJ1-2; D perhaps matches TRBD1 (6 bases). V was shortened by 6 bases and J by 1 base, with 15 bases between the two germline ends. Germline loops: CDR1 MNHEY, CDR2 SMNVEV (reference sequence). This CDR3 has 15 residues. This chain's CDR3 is CASRSLGTLNYGYTF. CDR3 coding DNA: TGTGCCAGCAGGAGTCTAGGGACACTTAACTATGGCTACACCTTC.

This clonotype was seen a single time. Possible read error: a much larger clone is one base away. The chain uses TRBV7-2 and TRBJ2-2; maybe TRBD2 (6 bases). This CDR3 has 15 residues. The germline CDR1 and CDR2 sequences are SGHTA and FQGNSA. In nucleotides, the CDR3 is TGTGCCAGCAGCACCCGGGACGGGAGCACCGAGGAGCTGTTTTTT. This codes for CASSTRDGSTEELFF.

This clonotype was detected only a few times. CDR3 coding DNA: TGCGCCAGCAGCCAGCTACAGACTCTGAATCAGCCCCAGCATTTT. Residues: CASSQLQTLNQPQHF. The chain uses TRBV4-1 and TRBJ1-5; D is undetermined. V lost 3 bases, J lost 4 bases, and 13 bases lay in between. This CDR3 contains 15 residues. Germline CDR1 MGHRA, CDR2 YSYEKL.

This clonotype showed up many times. The CDR3 sequence is CASSVSGLGLFF. CDR3 DNA: TGTGCCAGCAGTGTCTCGGGACTGGGGTTGTTTTTT. The chain joins TRBV2 to TRBJ2-2, with D possibly being TRBD2 (6 bases). Germline CDR1 and CDR2: SNHLY and FYNNEI. CDR3 length equals 12 residues. The germline V and J ends were trimmed by 4 bases and 15 bases, with 15 bases remaining between them. The whole variable domain, remainder taken from reference TRBV2 and TRBJ2-2, is EPEVTQTPSHQVTQMGQEVILRCVPISNHLYFYWYRQILGQKVEFLVSFYNNEISEKSEIFDDQFSVERPDGSNFTLKIRSTKLEDSAMYFCASSVSGLGLFFGEGSRLTVL.

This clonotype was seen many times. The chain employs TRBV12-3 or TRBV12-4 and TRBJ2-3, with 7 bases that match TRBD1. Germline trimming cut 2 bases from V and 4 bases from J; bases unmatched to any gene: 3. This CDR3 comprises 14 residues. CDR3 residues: CASSLKTGADTQYF. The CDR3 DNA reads TGTGCCAGCAGTTTAAAAACAGGGGCAGATACGCAGTATTTT.

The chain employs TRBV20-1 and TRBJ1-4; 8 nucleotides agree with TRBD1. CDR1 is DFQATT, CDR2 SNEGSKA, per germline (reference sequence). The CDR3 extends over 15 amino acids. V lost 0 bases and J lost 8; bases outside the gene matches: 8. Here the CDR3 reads CSARDLSGGGEKLFF. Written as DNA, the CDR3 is TGCAGTGCTAGAGATCTTTCAGGGGGCGGCGAAAAACTGTTTTTT.